A selection of T cell receptor beta chains follows, all from one sample in a study of cytomegalovirus exposure and HLA in healthy donors. TCRdb keeps only in-frame clones here, not all; method: immunoSEQ multiplex PCR. In the table there are approximately 100,000 clones, about two thirds of which are singletons. Specimen: PBMCs. These receptor sequences come from a female donor in good health and CMV-seronegative. CDR3s include the opening cysteine and the closing phenylalanine or tryptophan. D genes are given only for firm matches. Clone size is not always given. Where it is, it says once, few, many or a class for expanded clones.

clone_size	d_call	v_call	j_call	cdr3_aa	cdr3_nt
.	.	TRBV5-1	TRBJ2-5	CASSFSGQQETQYF	TGCGCCAGCAGCTTTTCCGGACAGCAAGAGACCCAGTACTTC
.	.	TRBV5-4	TRBJ1-1	CASSLQGPGNTEAFF	TGTGCCAGCAGCCTACAGGGTCCGGGGAACACTGAAGCTTTCTTT
.	.	TRBV28	TRBJ2-6	CASSLWESSGANVLTF	TGTGCCAGCAGTTTGTGGGAGAGCTCTGGGGCCAACGTCCTGACTTTC
once	TRBD1	TRBV27	TRBJ1-6	CASSLGGGSSPLHF	TGTGCCAGCAGTTTAGGAGGGGGCAGCTCACCCCTCCACTTT
once	TRBD1	TRBV7-9	TRBJ2-1	CASSLVSGTGRREQFF	TGTGCCAGCAGCTTAGTATCCGGGACAGGCCGTCGTGAGCAGTTCTTC
.	.	TRBV9	TRBJ2-1	CASSQQWKAEQFF	TGTGCCAGCAGCCAACAGTGGAAAGCCGAGCAGTTCTTC
.	.	TRBV21-1	TRBJ1-2	CASSTPPEDYGYTF	TGTGCCAGCAGCACTCCCCCGGAGGACTATGGCTACACCTTC
.	.	TRBV2	TRBJ1-1	CASTRPQDRTEAFF	TGTGCCAGCACCCGCCCGCAGGATAGGACTGAAGCTTTCTTT
few	.	TRBV6-5	TRBJ2-1	CASSYSGGGLGSEQFF	TGTGCCAGCAGTTACTCAGGAGGGGGCCTGGGTAGTGAGCAGTTCTTC
.	.	TRBV6-1	TRBJ1-2	CASSEPPGGGYGYTF	TGTGCCAGCAGTGAACCACCGGGCGGGGGGTATGGCTACACCTTC
.	TRBD1	TRBV5-1	TRBJ1-2	CASSTRFDRGRDYGYTF	TGCGCCAGCAGCACGCGATTTGACAGGGGGCGCGACTATGGCTACACCTTC
.	.	TRBV4-1	TRBJ2-2	CASSQGSWERNTGELFF	TGCGCCAGCAGCCAAGGGAGTTGGGAGAGGAACACCGGGGAGCTGTTTTTT
.	TRBD1	TRBV7-2	TRBJ2-2	CASCPSPGQGTGELFF	TGTGCCAGCTGCCCTTCCCCGGGACAGGGCACCGGGGAGCTGTTTTTT
few	.	TRBV5-6	TRBJ1-2	CASSLDRYYGYTF	TGTGCCAGCAGCTTAGACAGATACTATGGCTACACCTTC
.	TRBD2	TRBV28	TRBJ2-1	CASRLLAGFYNEQFF	TGTGCCAGCAGGCTACTAGCGGGATTCTACAATGAGCAGTTCTTC
.	.	TRBV5-6	TRBJ1-2	CASSLRRTAYGYTF	TGTGCCAGCAGCTTAAGGCGGACAGCCTATGGCTACACCTTC
.	.	TRBV7-9	TRBJ1-1	CAGEQGQNTEAFF	TGTGCCGGGGAACAGGGCCAGAACACTGAAGCTTTCTTT
.	TRBD1	TRBV7-3	TRBJ2-1	CASSLAGTGNYNEQFF	TGTGCCAGCAGCTTAGCCGGGACAGGGAACTACAATGAGCAGTTCTTC
.	TRBD1	TRBV2	TRBJ2-1	CASRRQGVNEQFF	TGTGCCAGCAGAAGACAGGGAGTCAATGAGCAGTTCTTC
.	.	TRBV28	TRBJ1-2	CASSGMTRDNGRDGYTF	TGTGCCAGCAGTGGGATGACTCGGGACAATGGGAGGGATGGCTACACCTTC